The TCR beta chain under discussion was sequenced for a study of neoadjuvant nivolumab and ipilimumab in lung cancer (dated by TCRdb to 2018 to 2020). About the full investigation: In the NEOSTAR trial, nivolumab was administered intravenously at 3 mg/kg on days 1, 15 and 29, and the combination arm also received ipilimumab 1 mg/kg on day 1 only. For each study arm, the primary endpoint of the trial was the rate of major pathologic response (MPR) in the intention-to-treat population. In the trial, approximately 45 patients with operable NSCLC were treated, of whom 23 were randomized to nivolumab monotherapy and some 20 to nivolumab plus ipilimumab. TCR repertoires were compared between pretherapy (baseline) peripheral blood and tumors resected at surgery after neoadjuvant immune checkpoint blockade. Matched pretherapy and resected tumor pairs were analyzed for seven patients: four treated with nivolumab and three with nivolumab plus ipilimumab. Points the paper makes about the study in general: TCR richness and clonality were greater in resected tumors than in tumor-adjacent uninvolved lung, and increases were seen in more dual-therapy-treated tumors. A small number of samples was subjected to TCR sequencing. From pretherapy to surgery, tumor T-cell richness and clonality increased in three of three dual-therapy tumors but in only two of four nivolumab-treated tumors. No significant correlation was found between TCR clonality and pathologic tumor regression, and only one major-pathologic-response sample was available for the clonality analysis. A positive correlation was observed between pretherapy blood TCR richness and richness in tumors resected after neoadjuvant therapy (Spearman R of about 0.8).

Libraries were constructed by the immunoSEQ multiplex PCR assay. Processing in the source paper ran as follows. Repertoires were summarized in terms of richness and clonality, and significantly expanded and contracted clones between pre- and post-therapy samples were identified. TCRdb stores this immuneACCESS table with in-frame sequences only. Part of the clones is absent; in the studies checked, under half of the shortfall reflects unresolved V genes, and no reason is known for the rest. V and J calls plus clone size are reproduced from that table; the DNA served to infer D and trimming. The sample table records fewer than 30,000 clones; around 76% of these occur just once. Of the sample, about 18% falls within the top ten clones. According to the germline V gene, CDR1 reads SGHDN and CDR2 reads FVKESK. Counted from cysteine to phenylalanine, this CDR3 has 15 amino acids. Only the CDR3 region is kept as DNA, spanning 45 bases read in frame from base 1. From V the trimming removes 1 base and from J it removes 5 bases, while the gene matches leave 7 bases of the junction unaccounted for.

As concerns this clone: Its antigen remains unidentified. Nothing much larger sits one base from this clone, and base qualities are not available.

Interpreted using the paper, the time point label stands for: at surgical resection after neoadjuvant nivolumab +/- ipilimumab. Samples were obtained from the phase 2 randomized NEOSTAR trial, in which neoadjuvant nivolumab or nivolumab plus ipilimumab followed by surgery was tested in operable NSCLC. The origin of this receptor is an adult with non-small cell lung cancer. Sequenced here: tumor tissue, sampled after neoadjuvant nivolumab, alone or with ipilimumab, at or shortly before surgery. Rearrangement joined TRBV14 to TRBJ2-5; 7 of the junction bases match TRBD2. This receptor carries the CDR3 CASSQGDYQEETQYF. The DNA sequence is given as TGTGCCAGCAGCCAAGGGGACTACCAGGAGGAGACCCAGTACTTC.